This is a list of T cell receptor beta chains from one sample in a study of blood T cell repertoires in COVID-19. Measured with immunoSEQ multiplex PCR; TCRdb has only the in-frame clones, and not every one. The sample contains about 480,000 clones, about 88% of which appear only once. The source material was peripheral blood. These receptors were taken from a man aged 18 to 30 with COVID-19, enrolled during active disease. Each CDR3 is given without its conserved first and last residue.

V	J	CDR3
TRBV6-1	TRBJ2-7	ASSEHLGAN
TRBV6-2/TRBV6-3	TRBJ2-7	ASSSPGLALYEQY
TRBV5-6	TRBJ2-5	ASSQVRETQY
TRBV6-5	TRBJ2-5	ASSSLAAMYQETQY
TRBV30	TRBJ2-5	AWMGGEETQY
TRBV5-4	TRBJ2-2	ASSSDRNTGELF
TRBV12-3/TRBV12-4	TRBJ1-3	ASTVGAGNTIY
TRBV6-5	TRBJ2-7	ASSHTGEQY
TRBV28	TRBJ2-4	ASSEIAKNIQY
TRBV5-5	TRBJ2-7	ASSLRDSTYEQY
TRBV10-3	TRBJ2-1	AISESLGGLAGTNEQF
TRBV24-1	TRBJ2-3	ATSDPGLAGMGLAQY
TRBV11-3	TRBJ2-1	ASSLRDGGALRNEQF
TRBV15	TRBJ2-1	ATRGAAYNEQF
TRBV18	TRBJ2-7	ASARPPGLAGVTYEQY
TRBV12-3/TRBV12-4	TRBJ2-5	ASSLGETQY
TRBV7-2	TRBJ2-2	ASSLGLGTTGELF